This T cell receptor (beta chain) appears in the sequencing data of a study of early T cells in non-severe SARS-CoV-2 infection (dated by TCRdb to about 2021). About the study as a whole: TCR sequencing used bulk RNA from unsorted whole blood, so alpha and beta chains could not be paired. Results the study describes overall, beyond this receptor: Matching against VDJdb was skewed toward anti-spike CD8 responses, likely underestimated virus-specific expansions, and missed private and CD4 specificities.

As for this clonotype: Its antigen has not been determined. No much larger clonotype is one base removed from it; base qualities were not supplied.

Via the germline V gene, CDR1 is MDHEN and CDR2 SYDVKM. V lost 5 bases and J lost 0 bases; the stretch between them is 16 bases long. Inclusive of the bounding cysteine and phenylalanine, the CDR3 is 16 residues long. The read is trimmed to its CDR3 DNA, 48 bases read in frame from base 1. This was a case-control study nested in a cohort of healthcare workers in London, UK, who had nasopharyngeal swab PCR tests and blood samples taken every week. Healthcare workers were recruited between 23 and 31 March 2020, during the week of the UK lockdown, and were followed weekly for up to about 16 weeks. Library generation was performed with 5' RACE. TCRdb shows the sequencer as NextSeq 500. To correct for sequencing error and PCR bias, the TCR library protocol tagged individual cDNA molecules with unique molecular identifiers. Both TCR alpha and beta chains were sequenced, and tight co-correlation was observed between alpha and beta sequence abundances in each sample. In the paper's pipeline: Decombinator V4 was used to perform V gene, J gene and CDR3 annotation of TCR sequences. TCRs were defined as expanded if a significant change between any two time points was detected under a Poisson model with p below 0.0001. TCR abundances were normalised to the total number of TCRs sequenced per sample and were expressed as counts per million. MAIT TCRs were defined by TRAV1-2 paired with TRAJ12, TRAJ20 or TRAJ33, and iNKT TCRs by TRAV10 paired with TRAJ18. VDJdb, accessed 1 November 2021, was searched for CMV, EBV and SARS-CoV-2 annotated TCRs, excluding TCRs annotated for multiple antigens. TCRdb's own reprocessing of the public reads used fastp at Q25 and MiXCR and kept productive beta chains. All rows with the same CDR3 protein become a single entry with the most common DNA and genes. TCRdb assigned the V and J calls; the authors' analysis was not used. This sample has 80,000 or so distinct CDR3 sequences in its table, and about 6% of those were observed once. The ten top clones hold roughly 7.8% of the sample.

The rearrangement combines TRBV28 with TRBJ1-1, with the identity of the D gene unclear. The TCR sequence derives from an adult who was a healthcare worker with PCR-confirmed SARS-CoV-2 infection or an uninfected control (not recorded which). Sequencing used whole blood. The CDR3 in this case is CASSPPPNPMNTEAFF. The DNA is as follows: TGTGCCAGCAGTCCCCCTCCCAATCCCATGAACACTGAAGCTTTCTTT.